The 13 T cell receptor beta chains below all came from one sample that was sequenced in a study of T-cell memory formation after mild COVID-19. TCRdb re-derived calls from the 5' RACE reads in MiXCR, one entry per CDR3 protein. The data show 280,000 or so distinct CDR3 sequences, less than 9.5% seen once. The sample taken for sequencing was PBMCs or a T cell subset sorted from them (not recorded which). These receptors came from a young man who had mild COVID-19 (a few samples of this study predate the infection). Cell type and time point are not known.

The chain has TRBV11-1 and TRBJ1-3; weak D call: TRBD1 (5 bases). This CDR3 spans 16 amino acids. The V and J ends lost 5 bases and 0 bases respectively, with 14 bases between them. Germline values: CDR1 SGHAT, CDR2 FQDESV (reference sequence). In nucleotides, the CDR3 is TGTGCCAGCAGCCCGGACTGGGGGAGCTCTGGAAACACCATATATTTT. It specifies CASSPDWGSSGNTIYF.

Only a few counts were recorded for this clonotype. This chain uses TRBV19 with TRBJ2-3, with D unresolved. V gave up 8 bases and J gave up 4 bases, with 13 bases separating them. The CDR3 runs 13 residues. Germline V gene sequence: CDR1 LNHDA, CDR2 SQIVND (reference sequence). In DNA form, the CDR3 reads TGTGCCAGTCTGGGGTGGGGTCCAGATACGCAGTATTTT. It encodes CASLGWGPDTQYF.

There are a few counts of this clonotype. V gene TRBV6-6 combines with J gene TRBJ2-4; D is unresolved. Trimming took 8 bases from V and 14 from J, leaving 19 bases between them. The CDR3 is 12 amino acids. Germline V CDR1 and CDR2: MNHNY, SVGAGI (reference sequence). The CDR3 region is CASPTLRDPKYF. The CDR3 bases are TGTGCCAGCCCTACGCTAAGGGATCCGAAGTACTTC.

The chain joins TRBV7-3 to TRBJ2-5; 9 bases are a match to TRBD2. V was clipped by 4 bases and J by 2 bases; unmatched bases: 5. The germline V gene has CDR1 SGHTA and CDR2 FQGTGA. The CDR3 is 15 amino acids. CDR3 protein: CASSWQRGAQETQYF. CDR3 bases: TGTGCCAGCAGCTGGCAGCGGGGGGCTCAAGAGACCCAGTACTTC.

This clonotype has a count of ten or more. The chain carries TRBV4-3 and TRBJ2-5; tentative D call: TRBD2 (5 bases). This CDR3 contains 14 residues. Germline CDR1 and CDR2: LGHNA and YSLEER. V was cut by 5 bases and J by 0 bases, with 10 bases left in between. The CDR3 DNA reads TGCGCCAGCAGCTTAAGCGGATACCAAGAGACCCAGTACTTC. It codes for CASSLSGYQETQYF.

This clonotype was seen a few times. The chain has TRBV12-3 or TRBV12-4 and TRBJ1-5; no reliable D call. The CDR3 spans 14 residues. V lost 1 base, J lost 1 base, and 5 bases lay in between. For the CDR3, the DNA is TGTGCCAGCAGTTTAGTTGGGAGCAATCAGCCCCAGCATTTT. The encoded protein is CASSLVGSNQPQHF.

The chain recombines TRBV7-2 with TRBJ1-2; tentatively, D is TRBD1 (5 bases). Germline V CDR1 and CDR2: SGHTA, FQGNSA. V was trimmed by 3 bases and J by 6 bases, leaving 20 bases between them. This CDR3 region has 16 residues. The DNA for the CDR3 is TGTGCCAGCAGCTTCGGACGACGGGGCTTAGGGGATGGCTACACCTTC. Translated, it gives CASSFGRRGLGDGYTF.

This clonotype showed up just a few times. The chain is built from TRBV20-1 and TRBJ2-7, with 9 positions matching TRBD1. In germline, CDR1 is DFQATT, CDR2 SNEGSKA (reference sequence). The CDR3 spans 14 residues. Trimming at V came to 5 bases and at J to 4 bases, leaving 9 bases not matched to a gene. The CDR3 protein is CSAPPVGQGYEQYF. In DNA, the CDR3 is TGCAGTGCTCCCCCGGTGGGACAGGGTTACGAGCAGTACTTC.

V usage is TRBV7-2 and J usage is TRBJ2-7; D remains ambiguous. The V gene lost 5 bases and the J gene lost 5 bases, with 13 bases spanning the gap. Germline V lookup: CDR1 SGHTA, CDR2 FQGNSA. This CDR3 contains 13 residues. The CDR3 nucleotides read TGTGCCAGCAGCAGCCATCCCCGCAACGAGCAGTACGTC. It encodes CASSSHPRNEQYV.

This clonotype has only a few counts. This CDR3 reads CASSQSLFGGGDEQFF. As DNA, the CDR3 is TGTGCCAGCAGCCAATCCCTTTTCGGGGGGGGTGATGAGCAGTTCTTC. The V gene is TRBV4-2, the J gene TRBJ2-1; the match to TRBD2 covers 8 bases. V shed 2 bases and J 8 bases; nucleotides not matched to a gene: 11. The CDR3 runs to 16 residues. Per germline, CDR1 LGHNA and CDR2 YNFKEQ.

J is TRBJ1-1 and V is TRBV7-9, with D possibly TRBD1 on 6 matching bases. Trimming removed 5 bases at V and 5 bases at J, with 21 bases between. Germline V CDR1 and CDR2: SEHNR, FQNEAQ (reference sequence). This CDR3 region has 16 residues. CDR3 DNA: TGTGCCAGCAGCACAGGGTGGGACCTCGGGAGGACTGAAGCTTTCTTT. It is translated as CASSTGWDLGRTEAFF.

This clonotype showed up many times. The rearrangement joins TRBV4-2 to TRBJ2-4; 9 bases match TRBD2. The CDR3 runs 15 residues. The germline V gene has CDR1 LGHNA and CDR2 YNFKEQ. The junction had 1 base not matched to a gene; V was cut back by 4 bases and J by 0 bases. Here the CDR3 reads CASSLAGEAKNIQYF. In nucleotides, the CDR3 is TGTGCCAGCAGCCTAGCGGGGGAAGCCAAAAACATTCAGTACTTC.

The chain recombines TRBV7-9 with TRBJ2-1, with 7 bases identical to TRBD1. The V segment lost 10 bases and the J segment 5 bases; nucleotides outside the gene matches: 5. The germline V gene has CDR1 SEHNR and CDR2 FQNEAQ (reference sequence). CDR3 length: 12 amino acids. In DNA, the CDR3 is TGTGCCATCGGGACAGCCAACAATGAGCAGTTCTTC. Translated: CAIGTANNEQFF.